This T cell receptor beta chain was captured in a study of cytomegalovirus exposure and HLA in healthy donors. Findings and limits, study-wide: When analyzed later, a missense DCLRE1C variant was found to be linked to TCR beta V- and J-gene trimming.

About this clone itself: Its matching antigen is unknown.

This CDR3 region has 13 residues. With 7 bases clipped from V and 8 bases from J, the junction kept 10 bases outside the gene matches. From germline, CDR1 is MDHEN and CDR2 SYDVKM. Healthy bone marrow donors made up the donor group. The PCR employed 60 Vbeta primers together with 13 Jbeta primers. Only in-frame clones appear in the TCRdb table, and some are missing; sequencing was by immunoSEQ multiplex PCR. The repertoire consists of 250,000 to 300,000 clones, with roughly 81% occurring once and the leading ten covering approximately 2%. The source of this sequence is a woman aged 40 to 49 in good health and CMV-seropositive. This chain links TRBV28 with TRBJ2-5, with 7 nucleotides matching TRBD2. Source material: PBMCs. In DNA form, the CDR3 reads TGTGCCAGCAATGGGGGGGGATGGGGAACCCAGTACTTC. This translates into CASNGGGWGTQYF. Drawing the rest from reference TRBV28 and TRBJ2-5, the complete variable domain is DVKVTQSSRYLVKRTGEKVFLECVQDMDHENMFWYRQDPGLGLRLIYFSYDVKMKEKGDIPEGYSVSREKKERFSLILESASTNQTSMYLCASNGGGWGTQYFGPGTRLLVL.